What follows is one T cell receptor beta chain and its context. Assay: immunoSEQ multiplex PCR; the TCRdb copy retains only in-frame clones and omits some. The sample lists fewer than 250,000 clones; roughly 86% were seen once. The source of the sample is a study of blood T cell repertoires in COVID-19. V lost 1 base, J lost 4 bases, and 5 bases lay in between. Germline-derived CDR1 and CDR2 are PRHDT and FYEKMQ (reference sequence). This CDR3 region has 12 residues. The gene calls are TRBV13 and TRBJ2-7; D is unclear. Specimen: peripheral blood. This receptor was taken from a man aged 55 to 69 with acute or convalescent COVID-19. The CDR3 loop is CASSLVPYEQYF. In nucleotides, the CDR3 is TGTGCCAGCAGCTTAGTCCCTTACGAGCAGTACTTC.